These 28 T cell receptor beta chains were all obtained from the same sample, sequenced in a study of blood T cells in healthy people across ages. A second about 7 to 12 cycle PCR used barcoded and J-beta primers. One entry per CDR3 protein, called by TCRdb with MiXCR from the 5' RACE reads. The sample holds about 720,000 distinct CDR3 sequences, about a fifth seen once. Material: blood. Receptor source: a man aged 65 to 85 in good health.

The chain links TRBV6-1 to TRBJ2-5; D gene ambiguous. V gave up 3 bases and J gave up 5 bases, with 7 bases separating them. The CDR3 sequence is 12 residues long. Germline loops: CDR1 MNHNS, CDR2 SASEGT. The CDR3 sequence: CASSDSRETQYF. CDR3 in DNA: TGTGCCAGCAGTGACAGCCGGGAGACCCAGTACTTC.

The chain employs TRBV7-8 and TRBJ1-1; D remains ambiguous. Trimming cost V 4 bases and J 10 bases, with 19 bases left between them. Germline V gives CDR1 SGHVS, CDR2 FQNEAQ. CDR3 length equals 14 residues. CDR3 residues: CASSSGWEGEGAFF. CDR3 sequence (DNA): TGTGCCAGCAGCTCCGGCTGGGAAGGTGAAGGAGCTTTCTTT.

The chain combines TRBV29-1 with TRBJ1-4; possibly TRBD1 for D (6 bases). Germline V gene sequence: CDR1 SQVTM, CDR2 ANQGSEA. Trimming pared 4 bases from V and 8 bases from J, leaving 14 bases between. This CDR3 spans 13 amino acids. CDR3: CSVGTGQPEKLFF. The CDR3 region has the DNA TGCAGCGTTGGAACCGGACAGCCGGAAAAACTGTTTTTT.

This sequence joins TRBV10-3 and TRBJ1-1, with D perhaps TRBD1 (5 bases). The CDR3 contains 15 residues. The V and J ends lost 3 bases and 1 base respectively, with 12 bases between them. Germline V gene sequence: CDR1 ENHRY, CDR2 SYGVKD. This chain's CDR3 is CAISDGALENTEAFF. The CDR3 nucleotides read TGTGCCATCAGTGACGGGGCCCTGGAGAACACTGAAGCTTTCTTT.

The V and J genes are TRBV20-1 and TRBJ2-5; tentatively, D is TRBD2 (6 bases). The end of the DNA fits TRBJ2-1 better, so the J call may be wrong. Germline-derived CDR1 and CDR2 are DFQATT and SNEGSKA (reference sequence). This CDR3 comprises 14 residues. The CDR3 DNA reads as TGCAGTGCTTGGAGCGGGCAAGAGGGCCATGAGCAGTTCTTC. This translates into CSAWSGQEGHEQFF.

This clonotype was observed a few times. The chain combines TRBV4-1 with TRBJ2-7; weak D call: TRBD2 (6 bases). The CDR3 length is 15 residues. Germline V gene sequence: CDR1 MGHRA, CDR2 YSYEKL. Trimming pared 0 bases from V and 2 bases from J, leaving 11 bases between. The CDR3 region has the DNA TGCGCCAGCAGCCAAGAGTATAGCGGTGCCTACGAGCAGTACGTC. Residues: CASSQEYSGAYEQYV.

This clonotype was seen only a few times. CDR3 protein: CASSQWGLEYEGNEQFF. In nucleotides, the CDR3 is TGCGCCAGCAGCCAATGGGGACTAGAATATGAAGGCAATGAGCAGTTCTTC. The gene calls are TRBV4-1 and TRBJ2-1; TRBD2 aligns across 8 bases. The junction had 12 bases not matched to a gene; V was cut back by 2 bases and J by 6 bases. This CDR3 contains 17 residues. CDR1 and CDR2 (germline): MGHRA, YSYEKL.

The chain joins TRBV29-1 to TRBJ2-7; D uncertain. The V gene lost 5 bases and the J gene lost 3 bases, with 5 bases spanning the gap. Germline CDR1 is SQVTM and CDR2 is ANQGSEA. The CDR3 spans 10 residues. CDR3 nucleotides: TGCAGCGTTATCATCTACGAGCAGTACTTC. Translated, it gives CSVIIYEQYF.

This clonotype was seen a handful of times. The gene calls are TRBV20-1 and TRBJ1-2, with D possibly TRBD1 on 5 matching bases. The CDR3 consists of 15 residues. Germline V gene sequence: CDR1 DFQATT, CDR2 SNEGSKA (reference sequence). Trimming removed 0 bases at V and 7 bases at J, with 18 bases between. For the CDR3, the DNA is TGCAGTGCTAGAGATTTTCGGGGCCAGGGAGGTGGCTACACCTTC. Its protein product is CSARDFRGQGGGYTF.

This chain connects TRBV7-9 to TRBJ1-5; D gene unclear. The V end lost 4 bases, the J end lost 5 bases, and 6 bases lay between the germline ends. The CDR3 is 12 residues long. CDR1 is SEHNR, CDR2 FQNEAQ, per germline (reference sequence). For the CDR3, the DNA is TGTGCCAGCAGCTCAGAGTATCAGCCCCAGCATTTT. This gives the protein CASSSEYQPQHF.

This rearrangement joins TRBV6-5 to TRBJ1-5; 11 bases align to TRBD1. This CDR3 has 15 residues. After removal of 5 bases from V and 7 bases from J, the junction contained 7 bases not matched to a gene. From germline, CDR1 is MNHEY and CDR2 SVGAGI. The CDR3 is CASSQGTGGRQPQHF. CDR3 sequence (DNA): TGTGCCAGCAGTCAGGGGACAGGGGGTCGACAGCCCCAGCATTTT.

This clonotype was found a few times. The V call is TRBV5-1, the J call TRBJ1-2, with 10 bases fitting TRBD1. Trimming took 4 bases from V and 8 from J; bases not matched to a gene: 14. The germline gives CDR1 SGHRS, CDR2 YFSETQ. The CDR3 has 16 amino acids. CDR3 coding DNA: TGCGCCAGCAGCCCTGCACCGGGACAGGGGTTGCAAGGCTACACCTTC. Its protein product is CASSPAPGQGLQGYTF.

This clonotype was seen a few times. Here the CDR3 DNA reads TGTGCCAGCAGCTTGTTGGGTCGGGGAGCGGATACGCAGTATTTT. Encoded protein: CASSLLGRGADTQYF. V is TRBV5-6 and J is TRBJ2-3, with a tentative D call TRBD2 (5 bases). The CDR3 contains 15 residues. CDR1 and CDR2 from the germline V gene are SGHDT and YYEEEE. V lost 1 base and J lost 6, with 15 bases in between.

This clonotype was counted between two and nine times. CDR3: CASSYSTGFSSYNSPLHF. In nucleotides, the CDR3 is TGTGCCAGCAGTTACTCGACAGGTTTCAGCTCCTATAATTCACCCCTCCACTTT. This sequence joins TRBV6-5 and TRBJ1-6; possibly TRBD1 for D (6 bases). This CDR3 region has 18 residues. Trimming pared 0 bases from V and 0 bases from J, leaving 12 bases between. Germline loops: CDR1 MNHEY, CDR2 SVGAGI.

Comments on this clonotype: The junction differs from germline at one of its ends, possibly a read error. This chain connects TRBV12-3 or TRBV12-4 to TRBJ2-3; 8 positions agree with TRBD2. The CDR3 length is 15 residues. This CDR3 reads CASSWGGLGSDAQYF. CDR3 coding DNA: TGTGCCAGCAGCTGGGGGGGACTAGGGTCAGATGCGCAGTATTTT.

The rearrangement links TRBV7-9 to TRBJ2-7; D might be TRBD1 or TRBD2, each matching 5 bases. This CDR3 has 15 amino acids. The ends were cut back, 5 bases at V and 3 bases at J, with 17 bases in the middle. The germline V gene encodes CDR1 SEHNR and CDR2 FQNEAQ (reference sequence). The CDR3 protein is CASSLGASNVYEQYV. In nucleotides, the CDR3 is TGTGCCAGCAGCCTCGGGGCCAGCAACGTCTACGAGCAGTACGTC.

The rearrangement uses TRBV6-5 and TRBJ2-5; no clear D. Germline V gene lookup returns CDR1 MNHEY and CDR2 SVGAGI. V was cut by 4 bases and J by 2 bases, with 14 bases left in between. The CDR3 is made up of 15 amino acids. This CDR3 is CASSSKTRVQETQYF. As DNA, the CDR3 is TGTGCCAGCAGTTCAAAAACTCGGGTTCAAGAGACCCAGTACTTC.

This clonotype came up a few times. This sequence joins TRBV20-1 and TRBJ2-4; D uncertain. There are 13 residues in the CDR3. The germline gives CDR1 DFQATT, CDR2 SNEGSKA (reference sequence). Trimming took 3 bases from V and 5 from J, leaving 11 bases between them. CDR3 nucleotide sequence: TGCAGTGCTAGGGGGAAGCAAGAAAACATTCAGTACTTC. Translated, it gives CSARGKQENIQYF.

The chain uses TRBV28 and TRBJ2-1, with D possibly being TRBD1 (6 bases). Germline-derived CDR1 and CDR2 are MDHEN and SYDVKM. The CDR3 has 15 amino acids. Trimming took off 5 bases at V and 0 bases at J, with 11 bases between the two ends. In nucleotides, the CDR3 is TGTGCCAGCAGTCTTGGACAGTACTCCTACAATGAGCAGTTCTTC. It yields the protein CASSLGQYSYNEQFF.

The chain has TRBV7-3 and TRBJ2-2; the D is unclear. Germline V gene lookup returns CDR1 SGHTA and CDR2 FQGTGA. CDR3 size: 15 residues. The V and J ends lost 5 bases and 1 base respectively, with 11 bases between them. The CDR3, as DNA: TGTGCCAGCAGCCCCCGCAGACTGAACACCGGGGAGCTGTTTTTT. This encodes CASSPRRLNTGELFF. Together with reference TRBV7-3 and TRBJ2-2, the CDR3 gives the full variable domain: GAGVSQTPSNKVTEKGKYVELRCDPISGHTALYWYRQSLGQGPEFLIYFQGTGAADDSGLPNDRFFAVRPEGSVSTLKIQRTERGDSAVYLCASSPRRLNTGELFFGEGSRLTVL.

The J gene is TRBJ2-5, the V gene TRBV20-1, with 11 bases lining up with TRBD2. Germline values: CDR1 DFQATT, CDR2 SNEGSKA (reference sequence). This CDR3 has 15 residues. V was clipped by 2 bases and J by 7 bases; unmatched bases: 9. The CDR3 region has the DNA TGCAGTGCTAGACAGACTAGCGGGACGGTTCGGACCCAGTACTTC. It encodes CSARQTSGTVRTQYF.

J is TRBJ2-3 and V is TRBV12-3 or TRBV12-4, with D perhaps matching TRBD1 or TRBD2 (5 bases each). This CDR3 is built from 18 residues. V gave up 6 bases and J gave up 1 base, with 23 bases separating them. CDR3 amino acids: CASRPNPWGSLGTDTQYF. The DNA of the CDR3 is TGTGCCAGCAGACCCAACCCCTGGGGGAGTCTGGGCACAGATACGCAGTATTTT.

This clonotype showed up just a few times. The chain recombines TRBV3-1 with TRBJ2-7; D is ambiguous. The V end was cut by 1 base, the J end by 6 bases, with 7 bases between. CDR1 and CDR2 (germline): LGHDT, YNNKEL (reference sequence). This CDR3 has 12 residues. The CDR3: CASSQGFVEQYF. CDR3 coding DNA: TGTGCCAGCAGCCAAGGATTTGTCGAGCAGTACTTC.

The chain recombines TRBV12-3 or TRBV12-4 with TRBJ1-3; D gene unclear. Trimming took off 2 bases at V and 5 bases at J, with 7 bases between the two ends. The CDR3 spans 13 residues. The DNA for the CDR3 is TGTGCCAGCAGTTTAACAGTTAGAAACACCATATATTTT. Its protein is CASSLTVRNTIYF.

The rearrangement links TRBV12-3 or TRBV12-4 to TRBJ1-2; D is ambiguous. The ends were cut back, 10 bases at V and 4 bases at J, with 16 bases in the middle. The CDR3 extends over 13 amino acids. The DNA for the CDR3 is TGTGCCACCGTAGGAGGGATGGGCTATGGCTACACCTTC. This encodes CATVGGMGYGYTF.

The CDR3 region has the DNA TGTGCCAGCAGTGGGACAGGCTGGGTCGGCTACACCTTC. Its translation: CASSGTGWVGYTF. The chain employs TRBV12-3 or TRBV12-4 and TRBJ1-2; TRBD1 agrees at 8 bases. The length of the CDR3 is 13 residues. The ends lost 5 bases at V and 8 bases at J; junction bases unmatched: 7.

The gene calls are TRBV19 and TRBJ2-3, with D uncertain. Trimming removed 3 bases at V and 2 bases at J, with 9 bases between. CDR1 LNHDA and CDR2 SQIVND come from the germline V gene (reference sequence). This CDR3 is 14 amino acids long. CDR3 sequence (DNA): TGTGCCAGTAGTATCTCCTCACCCACAGATACGCAGTATTTT. It is translated as CASSISSPTDTQYF.

This chain uses TRBV6-2 or TRBV6-3 with TRBJ2-7; 7 bases agree with TRBD1. V was clipped by 6 bases and J by 0 bases; unmatched bases: 11. From germline, CDR1 is MNHEY and CDR2 SVGEGT. The CDR3 sequence is 16 residues long. CDR3 protein: CASRGTAKKISYEQYV. The CDR3, as DNA: TGTGCCAGCAGGGGGACAGCGAAAAAAATCTCCTACGAGCAGTACGTC.